This TCR beta chain was obtained from a study of T cell repertoires in cytomegalovirus infection. Looking at the study overall: A matching HLA type, together with CMV infection, was signaled by public TCR beta signatures.

Study results and limitations: Predominance within the ex vivo response was attributable to HLA-C-restricted CMV-specific TCR beta clonotypes. Carriers of CMV plus the relevant HLA were identified by cumulative public TCR beta family frequency.

TCRdb re-analysed the reads in MiXCR, keeping a single row per CDR3 protein. The table shows about 130,000 distinct CDR3 sequences, with approximately 9.2% occurring only once. There are many counts of this clonotype. The antigen is undetermined. From germline, CDR1 is SGHRS and CDR2 YFSETQ. V lost 4 bases to trimming and J lost 10 bases; unmatched junction nucleotides: 9. The length of the CDR3 is 14 residues. The J gene is TRBJ2-1, the V gene TRBV5-1; 9 bases fit TRBD1. The source material was PBMCs. The source of this sequence is a human donor in good health (CMV status not recorded). Some clones in this sample may be carry-over from other donors' samples. CDR3 nucleotide sequence: TGCGCCAGCAGCCAAGGACAGGGGAGGGACGAGCAGTTCTTC. This sequence encodes CASSQGQGRDEQFF.